A single sample is the source of the 22 T cell receptor beta chains below, sequenced in a study of blood T cells in healthy people across ages. A sample-barcoded 5' primer and a J-beta primer mix were used in a second PCR of roughly 6 to 11 cycles. TCRdb used MiXCR to reprocess the 5' RACE reads, holding one entry per CDR3 protein. The sample carries roughly 1,300,000 distinct CDR3 sequences, 55% to 75% recorded once. Sample: blood. The receptors here all came from a young man in good health.

The chain employs TRBV25-1 and TRBJ2-7; the match to TRBD2 covers 7 bases. The CDR3 has 13 residues. Germline V gene data show CDR1 as MGHDK and CDR2 as SYGVNS. With V trimmed by 4 bases and J by 3 bases, 3 bases remained unmatched. The CDR3 DNA is TGTGCCAGCAGTGCCTGGGACTACTACGAGCAGTACTTC. Translated, it gives CASSAWDYYEQYF.

The chain recombines TRBV5-1 with TRBJ2-5; D remains unclear. Trimming pared 4 bases from V and 4 bases from J, leaving 8 bases between. The CDR3 has 12 amino acids. CDR1 SGHRS and CDR2 YFSETQ come from the germline V gene. The CDR3 loop reads CASSGSRETQYF. The CDR3 bases are TGCGCCAGCAGCGGATCAAGAGAGACCCAGTACTTC.

The rearrangement joins TRBV29-1 to TRBJ2-7; D may match TRBD1 or TRBD2 (5 bases each). The CDR3 runs to 12 residues. Trimming removed 6 bases from V and 6 bases from J, with 15 bases in between. CDR1 is SQVTM, CDR2 ANQGSEA, per germline. The DNA of the CDR3 is TGCAGCGTCCGGGGAGCCGGGGCCGAGCAGTACTTC. Translating gives CSVRGAGAEQYF.

The V gene is TRBV5-1, the J gene TRBJ2-1, with 7 bases that match TRBD1. This CDR3 region has 19 residues. The J segment lost 8 bases and the V segment lost 3 bases, leaving 23 bases of the junction unmatched. CDR1 is SGHRS, CDR2 YFSETQ, per germline. The CDR3 is CASSWAVITGVDTRDEQFF. As DNA, the CDR3 is TGCGCCAGCAGCTGGGCCGTAATCACAGGGGTTGACACTCGAGATGAGCAGTTCTTC. The whole variable domain, remainder taken from reference TRBV5-1 and TRBJ2-1, is KAGVTQTPRYLIKTRGQQVTLSCSPISGHRSVSWYQQTPGQGLQFLFEYFSETQRNKGNFPGRFSGRQFSNSRSEMNVSTLELGDSALYLCASSWAVITGVDTRDEQFFGPGTRLTVL.

The DNA of the CDR3 is TGCAGTGCGAAGGCAAGAACTGAAGCTTTCTTT. It codes for CSAKARTEAFF. The genes are TRBV20-1 and TRBJ1-1; D unclear. V dropped 6 bases and J dropped 5 bases, with 10 bases sitting between them. The CDR3 has 11 amino acids. Germline V gene sequence: CDR1 DFQATT, CDR2 SNEGSKA (reference sequence).

This CDR3 is CASSASGPSHNYGYTF. DNA for the CDR3: TGTGCCAGCAGCGCGTCGGGACCGTCTCATAACTATGGCTACACCTTC. The rearrangement uses TRBV14 and TRBJ1-2; a weak D match, TRBD1 (5 bases). The length of the CDR3 is 16 residues. The V end was cut by 5 bases, the J end by 1 base, with 17 bases between. The V gene's germline CDR1 is SGHDN and CDR2 FVKESK.

This clonotype appeared a few times. In nucleotides, the CDR3 is TGTGCCAGCAGCCAACTTCCCCCGAAGGGCAATCAGCCCCAGCATTTT. It codes for CASSQLPPKGNQPQHF. V gene TRBV14 combines with J gene TRBJ1-5; no clear D gene. CDR1 and CDR2 (germline): SGHDN, FVKESK. The CDR3 runs 16 residues. The V and J ends lost 2 bases and 2 bases respectively, with 13 bases between them. The variable domain in full, completed from reference TRBV14 and TRBJ1-5, reads EAGVTQFPSHSVIEKGQTVTLRCDPISGHDNLYWYRRVMGKEIKFLLHFVKESKQDESGMPNNRFLAERTGGTYSTLKVQPAELEDSGVYFCASSQLPPKGNQPQHFGDGTRLSIL.

This clonotype was observed a handful of times. This rearrangement joins TRBV7-9 to TRBJ2-3; 9 bases agree with TRBD1. The CDR3 consists of 16 residues. V dropped 1 base and J dropped 2; count of bases not matched to a gene: 4. The germline CDR1 and CDR2 sequences are SEHNR and FQNEAQ (reference sequence). The CDR3 spells CASSLVGTGSTDTQYF. DNA of the CDR3: TGTGCCAGCAGCTTAGTCGGGACAGGGTCCACAGATACGCAGTATTTT.

The sample holds one count of this clonotype. No conserved phenylalanine or tryptophan is present at the end of the CDR3, so a read error is the likely explanation. This rearrangement joins TRBV25-1 to TRBJ1-2, with D perhaps matching TRBD1 (5 bases). CDR3 length: 13 residues. Per germline, CDR1 MGHDK and CDR2 SYGVNS. DNA for the CDR3: TGTGCTACATGCCCCCAACGGGGGTATGGCTACACCTCC. Translated, it gives CATCPQRGYGYTS.

The count of this clonotype is one. The rearrangement joins TRBV7-8 to TRBJ1-2; tentatively, D is TRBD1 (5 bases). CDR1 is SGHVS, CDR2 FQNEAQ, per germline. CDR3 size: 17 residues. V was clipped by 2 bases and J by 6 bases, with 22 bases between them. In DNA form, the CDR3 reads TGTGCCAGCAGCTTATCCTCTGGGGGGACCCCTCTTGATGGCTACACCTTC. Amino acid sequence: CASSLSSGGTPLDGYTF.

The genes are TRBV20-1 and TRBJ2-1; 7 bases are a match to TRBD2. Unmatched junction bases numbered 13, after V lost 3 bases and J lost 8 bases. Germline V gene sequence: CDR1 DFQATT, CDR2 SNEGSKA (reference sequence). This CDR3 contains 15 residues. The DNA of the CDR3 is TGCAGTGCTAGGGACCTCCGGGACTATCTTCATGAGCAGTTCTTC. The encoded protein is CSARDLRDYLHEQFF.

This clonotype appeared a few times. This chain joins TRBV9 and TRBJ2-6; no reliable D call. The CDR3 spans 16 residues. CDR1 and CDR2 (germline): SGDLS, YYNGEE. With 2 bases removed from V and 0 bases from J, the gap between germline ends came to 9 bases. CDR3 sequence: CASSVTAFSGANVLTF. In nucleotides, the CDR3 is TGTGCCAGCAGCGTTACAGCCTTCTCTGGGGCCAACGTCCTGACTTTC.

The chain couples TRBV9 to TRBJ1-1; D not certain. The CDR3 is made up of 13 amino acids. CDR1 is SGDLS and CDR2 is YYNGEE in the germline V gene. V gave up 2 bases and J gave up 6 bases, with 11 bases separating them. For the CDR3, the DNA is TGTGCCAGCAGCGTTATCAGACGTCCTGAAGCTTTCTTT. Translation: CASSVIRRPEAFF.

The gene calls are TRBV12-3 or TRBV12-4 and TRBJ1-4; D unresolved. The CDR3 is 16 amino acids. The V gene lost 3 bases and the J gene lost 16 bases, with 27 bases spanning the gap. For the CDR3, the DNA is TGTGCCAGCAGTTTGGGTCAGCCCGCAACTAATGAAAAGCCGTTTTTT. Its translation: CASSLGQPATNEKPFF.

In its sample, this clonotype was seen a few times. V is TRBV9 and J is TRBJ2-1; D unclear. CDR1 is SGDLS, CDR2 YYNGEE, per germline. Trimming left V 0 bases short and J 2 bases short, with 6 bases between. CDR3 size: 14 residues. The CDR3 sequence: CASSVEVAYNEQFF. CDR3 DNA: TGTGCCAGCAGCGTAGAAGTGGCCTACAATGAGCAGTTCTTC.

V is TRBV29-1 and J is TRBJ2-1; no firm D call. V lost 1 base to trimming and J lost 2 bases, with 6 bases between them. Germline V CDR1 and CDR2: SQVTM, ANQGSEA. The CDR3 length is 13 residues. The CDR3 DNA sequence: TGCAGCGTTGAAGCGGGCGCCTACAATGAGCAGTTCTTC. Translation: CSVEAGAYNEQFF.

J is TRBJ2-1 and V is TRBV3-1; a possible D gene is TRBD2 (5 bases). Trimming pared 1 base from V and 1 base from J, leaving 8 bases between. The germline gives CDR1 LGHDT, CDR2 YNNKEL (reference sequence). The CDR3 consists of 15 residues. The CDR3 coding sequence is TGTGCCAGCAGCCAAGTCCCGGGATCCTACAATGAGCAGTTCTTC. This translates into CASSQVPGSYNEQFF.

J is TRBJ2-2 and V is TRBV9; 8 bases agree with TRBD2. V was clipped by 3 bases and J by 5 bases; unmatched bases: 9. The germline V gene encodes CDR1 SGDLS and CDR2 YYNGEE. This CDR3 contains 16 residues. The CDR3 here is CASSALGRGGTGELFF. The CDR3 nucleotides are TGTGCCAGCAGCGCCCTGGGACGGGGGGGGACCGGGGAGCTGTTTTTT.

This rearrangement joins TRBV12-3 or TRBV12-4 to TRBJ2-3; 7 bases fit TRBD1. There are 15 residues in the CDR3. After removal of 8 bases from V and 2 bases from J, the junction contained 10 bases not matched to a gene. As DNA, the CDR3 is TGTGCCAGCGACGTACAGGGGACACTCACAGATACGCAGTATTTT. Amino acid sequence: CASDVQGTLTDTQYF.

This clonotype was recorded only once. The V and J genes are TRBV6-4 and TRBJ1-1; TRBD1 is a possible D gene (5 bases). From germline, CDR1 is MRHNA and CDR2 SNTAGT. This CDR3 contains 12 residues. V lost 2 bases to trimming and J lost 10 bases, with 11 bases between them. In DNA, the CDR3 is TGTGCCAGCAGTGACCCAGGGTCTACAGCTTTCTTT. Protein: CASSDPGSTAFF.

J is TRBJ2-5 and V is TRBV3-1; D is undetermined. TRBJ2-7 matches the DNA end more closely, so the J call is doubtful. The CDR3 consists of 16 residues. Germline V gives CDR1 LGHDT, CDR2 YNNKEL (reference sequence). The CDR3 sequence: CASSLDLGSHNYEQYF. Here the CDR3 DNA reads TGTGCCAGCAGCCTAGACCTCGGGTCCCATAACTACGAGCAGTACTTC.

The gene calls are TRBV19 and TRBJ2-5; possibly TRBD2 for D (6 bases). Germline CDR1 reads LNHDA; CDR2 reads SQIVND (reference sequence). CDR3 length: 11 amino acids. In DNA form, the CDR3 reads TGTGCAGTCGGGAGACAAGAGACCCAGTACTTC. Amino acids: CAVGRQETQYF.